Sequencing of this TCR beta chain was carried out in a study of cytomegalovirus exposure and HLA in healthy donors. TCRdb's table, derived via immunoSEQ multiplex PCR, lists solely in-frame clones and lacks some. The sample holds about 200,000 clones, about 82% seen once. The donors were in the roughly 130-subject validation cohort, distinct from the roughly 700-subject first cohort. A note on this clone: Its matching antigen is unknown.

Study findings and constraints: The finding came from a later analysis; first-cohort TCR clusters tended to co-occur in the 90 to 150 validation repertoires. Rarity characterized most TCR sequences, yet some public TCRs appeared in many donors.

The TCR sequence derives from a woman aged 18-29 years in good health and CMV-seronegative. The specimen was PBMCs.

As DNA, the CDR3 is TGCGCCAGCAGCTTGGGACAGATTGGAAACACCATATATTTT. This translates into CASSLGQIGNTIYF. The rearrangement uses TRBV5-1 and TRBJ1-3; the D gene is possibly TRBD1 (5 bases). Germline V gene data show CDR1 as SGHRS and CDR2 as YFSETQ. The V end was cut by 0 bases, the J end by 3 bases, with 7 bases between. This CDR3 contains 14 residues.